Listed here are 19 T cell receptor beta chains from one sample, sequenced in a study of blood T cell repertoires in COVID-19. Produced via immunoSEQ multiplex PCR; TCRdb's table is partial and in-frame only. The sample lists about 140,000 clones, about 83% occurring once. The specimen was peripheral blood. Every receptor here comes from a man between 25 and 39 years old with COVID-19, enrolled during active disease.

The chain joins TRBV29-1 to TRBJ2-3; the D is unclear. The CDR3 sequence is 12 residues long. The V end lost 5 bases, the J end lost 5 bases, and 11 bases lay between the germline ends. The germline gives CDR1 SQVTM, CDR2 ANQGSEA. The CDR3 reads CSVSRTGDTQYF. In DNA, the CDR3 is TGCAGCGTTTCTAGAACTGGAGATACGCAGTATTTT.

The chain carries TRBV15 and TRBJ2-6, with D uncertain. V lost 1 base to trimming and J lost 0 bases, with 7 bases between them. The CDR3 has 16 amino acids. Germline CDR1 LNHNV, CDR2 YYDKDF (reference sequence). The CDR3 loop is CATSRASLSGANVLTF. Here the CDR3 DNA reads TGTGCCACCAGCAGAGCAAGCCTCTCTGGGGCCAACGTCCTGACTTTC.

The CDR3 DNA reads TGCGCCAGCACTCTACAGGGGCCGCGTTTAAACGAGCAGTACTTC. It encodes CASTLQGPRLNEQYF. The V and J genes are TRBV5-1 and TRBJ2-7, with 7 bases fitting TRBD1. The CDR3 is made up of 15 amino acids. Looked up from germline, CDR1 is SGHRS and CDR2 is YFSETQ. V was clipped by 6 bases and J by 5 bases; unmatched bases: 14. Full variable domain (missing parts from reference TRBV5-1 and TRBJ2-7): KAGVTQTPRYLIKTRGQQVTLSCSPISGHRSVSWYQQTPGQGLQFLFEYFSETQRNKGNFPGRFSGRQFSNSRSEMNVSTLELGDSALYLCASTLQGPRLNEQYFGPGTRLTVT.

The rearrangement uses TRBV27 and TRBJ1-2; 8 bases are a match to TRBD1. CDR3 length equals 13 residues. Germline V CDR1 and CDR2: MNHEY, SMNVEV (reference sequence). Germline trimming cut 5 bases from V and 5 bases from J; bases unmatched to any gene: 4. The CDR3 spells CASSPRQGYGYTF. DNA of the CDR3: TGTGCCAGCAGTCCTAGACAGGGGTATGGCTACACCTTC.

The gene calls are TRBV15 and TRBJ2-7; 11 bases align to TRBD2. The V segment lost 0 bases and the J segment 7 bases; nucleotides outside the gene matches: 11. Germline assignment: CDR1 LNHNV and CDR2 YYDKDF (reference sequence). The CDR3 runs to 17 residues. DNA for the CDR3: TGTGCCACCAGCAGAGATATGCTGACTAGCGGGGTTCTTGAGCAGTACTTC. This gives the protein CATSRDMLTSGVLEQYF.

V and J are TRBV6-5 and TRBJ1-5; no firm D call. V lost 0 bases, J lost 1 base, and 7 bases lay in between. From germline, CDR1 is MNHEY and CDR2 SVGAGI. The CDR3 has 15 amino acids. CDR3 nucleotides: TGTGCCAGCAGTTACTCTCCGGGGAGCAATCAGCCCCAGCATTTT. It codes for CASSYSPGSNQPQHF.

This clone has just a few counts. This chain connects TRBV4-2 to TRBJ2-6; perhaps TRBD1 as D (6 bases). Looked up from germline, CDR1 is LGHNA and CDR2 is YNFKEQ. V lost 5 bases and J 0 bases, leaving 8 bases between the germline ends. This CDR3 spans 15 amino acids. In DNA form, the CDR3 reads TGTGCCAGCAGCTTGGGGGCCTCTGGGGCCAACGTCCTGACTTTC. Translation: CASSLGASGANVLTF.

The chain uses TRBV10-3 and TRBJ2-2, with 10 bases identical to TRBD2. This CDR3 contains 16 residues. The V and J ends lost 7 bases and 1 base, in that order; junction bases with no gene match: 6. In germline, CDR1 is ENHRY, CDR2 SYGVKD. Written as DNA, the CDR3 is TGTGCCATCAAAGCGGGAGGGTACCAGAACACCGGGGAGCTGTTTTTT. It specifies CAIKAGGYQNTGELFF.

V gene TRBV29-1 combines with J gene TRBJ2-1; possible D gene TRBD2, 5 bases. V shed 5 bases and J shed 10 bases, with 18 bases lying between them. The CDR3 sequence is 13 residues long. Germline CDR1 SQVTM, CDR2 ANQGSEA. The CDR3 DNA reads TGCAGCGTTCTGGACTCCCGAATCCGCGAGCAGTTCTTC. Residues: CSVLDSRIREQFF.

This chain connects TRBV4-2 to TRBJ1-6; no clear D. Per the germline V gene, CDR1 is LGHNA and CDR2 is YNFKEQ. This CDR3 is built from 14 residues. The V end was cut by 0 bases, the J end by 7 bases, with 7 bases between. CDR3 loop: CASSQDPENSPLHF. The CDR3, as DNA: TGTGCCAGCAGCCAAGATCCGGAGAATTCACCCCTCCACTTT.

The chain has TRBV11-2 and TRBJ1-5; 9 nucleotides align to TRBD1. The ends lost 3 bases at V and 4 bases at J; junction bases unmatched: 1. Germline lookup yields CDR1 SGHAT and CDR2 FQNNGV. The CDR3 runs 14 residues. DNA of the CDR3: TGTGCCAGCAGCTTTGGGACAGGGAATCAGCCCCAGCATTTT. This translates into CASSFGTGNQPQHF.

The chain uses TRBV7-2 and TRBJ1-1; D is perhaps TRBD1 (5 bases). The CDR3 loop spans 14 amino acids. The ends were cut back, 6 bases at V and 3 bases at J, with 14 bases in the middle. Germline lookup yields CDR1 SGHTA and CDR2 FQGNSA. The CDR3 DNA reads as TGTGCCAGCAGAAGGGGTGGAACGGACACTGAAGCTTTCTTT. Translated: CASRRGGTDTEAFF.

The rearrangement links TRBV7-3 to TRBJ2-5; the match to TRBD2 covers 8 bases. Germline V gives CDR1 SGHTA, CDR2 FQGTGA. J lost 5 bases, V lost 5 bases, and 10 bases had no gene match. This CDR3 region has 15 residues. The CDR3 DNA reads TGTGCCAGCAGCGCCACCGGGACTAGGGGGGAGACCCAGTACTTC. This codes for CASSATGTRGETQYF.

With regard to this clone: Within the sample, other DNA sequences also encode this same CDR3. V gene TRBV5-6 combines with J gene TRBJ2-5; D gene unclear. The V end lost 0 bases, the J end lost 1 base, and 4 bases lay between the germline ends. There are 13 residues in the CDR3. From germline, CDR1 is SGHDT and CDR2 YYEEEE. This CDR3 reads CASSLVSQETQYF. The DNA of the CDR3 is TGTGCCAGCAGCTTGGTCAGCCAAGAGACCCAGTACTTC.

This chain links TRBV24-1 with TRBJ2-5, with D unclear. This CDR3 region has 12 residues. The V and J ends lost 4 bases and 5 bases respectively, with 7 bases between them. CDR1 and CDR2 (germline): KGHDR, SFDVKD. DNA of the CDR3: TGTGCCACCAGTGAAAACGAGGAGACCCAGTACTTC. Amino acids: CATSENEETQYF.

The J gene is TRBJ2-5, the V gene TRBV3-1 (or the pseudogene TRBV3-2); 9 bases agree with TRBD2. Germline CDR1 LGHDT, CDR2 YNNKEL (reference sequence). This CDR3 has 16 amino acids. The trim removed 4 bases at V and 4 bases at J, leaving 10 bases unmatched. CDR3 nucleotide sequence: TGTGCCAGCAGCCCGGGACTAGCCCCCAGGGTAGAGACCCAGTACTTC. Translated: CASSPGLAPRVETQYF.

V is TRBV21-1 and J is TRBJ2-1; TRBD2 was called by the table and not checked on the DNA. TRBV21-1 is designated a pseudogene. There are 20 residues in the CDR3. The CDR3 nucleotides are TGTGCCAGCAGCAATCGGGCTTTTGGCGGGAGCGACCCTACATACAATGAGCAGTTCTTC. Its protein product is CASSNRAFGGSDPTYNEQFF.

V is TRBV5-1 and J is TRBJ2-1, with 7 nucleotides matching TRBD1. Germline CDR1 and CDR2: SGHRS and YFSETQ. V trimming: 5 bases; J trimming: 4 bases; junction bases outside the gene matches: 6. This CDR3 region has 14 residues. CDR3 DNA: TGCGCCAGCAGTCTGGGACAGCTATACAATGAGCAGTTCTTC. Residues: CASSLGQLYNEQFF.

This rearrangement joins TRBV9 to TRBJ2-3; D is unclear. Trimming pared 0 bases from V and 2 bases from J, leaving 16 bases between. The CDR3 runs 17 residues. Looked up from germline, CDR1 is SGDLS and CDR2 is YYNGEE. In nucleotides, the CDR3 is TGTGCCAGCAGCGTAGCTACCGACATCCACGCCACAGATACGCAGTATTTT. Protein product: CASSVATDIHATDTQYF.